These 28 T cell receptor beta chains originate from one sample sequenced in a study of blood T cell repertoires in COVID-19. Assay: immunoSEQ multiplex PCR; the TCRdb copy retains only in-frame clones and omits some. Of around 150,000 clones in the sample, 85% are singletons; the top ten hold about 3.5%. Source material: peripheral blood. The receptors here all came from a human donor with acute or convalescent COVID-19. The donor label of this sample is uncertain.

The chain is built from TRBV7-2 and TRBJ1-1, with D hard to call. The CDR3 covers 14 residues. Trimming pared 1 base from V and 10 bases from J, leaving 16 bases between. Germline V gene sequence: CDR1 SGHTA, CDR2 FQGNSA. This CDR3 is CASSLEAHRGGAFF. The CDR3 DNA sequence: TGTGCCAGCAGCTTAGAGGCTCATAGAGGCGGAGCTTTCTTT. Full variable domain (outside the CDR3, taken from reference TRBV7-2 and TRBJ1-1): GAGVSQSPSNKVTEKGKDVELRCDPISGHTALYWYRQSLGQGLEFLIYFQGNSAPDKSGLPSDRFSAERTGGSVSTLTIQRTQQEDSAVYLCASSLEAHRGGAFFGQGTRLTVV.

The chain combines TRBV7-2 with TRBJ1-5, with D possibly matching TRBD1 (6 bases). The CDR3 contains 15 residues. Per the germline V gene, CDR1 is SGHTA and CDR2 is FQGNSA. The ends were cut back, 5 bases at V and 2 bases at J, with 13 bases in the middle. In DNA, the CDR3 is TGTGCCAGCAGCACGGTTTGGGGGCGCAATCAGCCCCAGCATTTT. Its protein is CASSTVWGRNQPQHF.

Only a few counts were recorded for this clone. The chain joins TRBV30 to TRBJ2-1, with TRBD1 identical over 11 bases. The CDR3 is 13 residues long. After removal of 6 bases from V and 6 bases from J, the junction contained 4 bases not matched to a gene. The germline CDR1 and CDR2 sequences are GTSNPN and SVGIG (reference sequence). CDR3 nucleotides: TGTGCCTGCGCCGGGACAGGGGGCAATGAGCAGTTCTTC. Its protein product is CACAGTGGNEQFF.

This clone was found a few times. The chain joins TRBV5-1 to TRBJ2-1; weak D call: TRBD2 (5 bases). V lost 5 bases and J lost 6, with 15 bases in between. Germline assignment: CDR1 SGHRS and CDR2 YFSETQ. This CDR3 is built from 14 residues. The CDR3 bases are TGCGCCAGCAGTGAAGTGACCCGGGGCAATGAGCAGTTCTTC. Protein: CASSEVTRGNEQFF.

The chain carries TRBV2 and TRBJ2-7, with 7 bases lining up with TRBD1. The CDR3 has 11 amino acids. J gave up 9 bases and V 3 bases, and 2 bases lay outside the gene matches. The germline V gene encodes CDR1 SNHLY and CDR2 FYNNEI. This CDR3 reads CASSEDRRQYF. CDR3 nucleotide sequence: TGTGCCAGCAGTGAGGACAGGCGGCAGTACTTC.

CDR3 bases: TGTGCCAGCTCACCAGGGACAGGGCCATTCAATGAGCAGTTCTTC. Translating gives CASSPGTGPFNEQFF. The V and J genes are TRBV18 and TRBJ2-1; 9 nucleotides align to TRBD1. The CDR3 totals 15 residues. V trimming: 2 bases; J trimming: 6 bases; junction bases outside the gene matches: 5. Germline loops: CDR1 KGHSH, CDR2 LQKENI.

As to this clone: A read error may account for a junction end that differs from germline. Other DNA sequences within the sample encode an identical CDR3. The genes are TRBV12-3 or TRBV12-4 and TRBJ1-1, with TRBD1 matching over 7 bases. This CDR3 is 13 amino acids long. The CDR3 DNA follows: TGTGCCAGCAGGTCTGACAGGGACACTGAGGCTTTCTTT. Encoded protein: CASRSDRDTEAFF.

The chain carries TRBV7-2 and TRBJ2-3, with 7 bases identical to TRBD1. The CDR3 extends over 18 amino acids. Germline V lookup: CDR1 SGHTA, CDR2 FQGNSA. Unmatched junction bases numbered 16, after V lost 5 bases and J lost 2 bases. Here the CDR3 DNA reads TGTGCCAGCAGCGATATTAGGACCGGGACAGTTTTCACAGATACGCAGTATTTT. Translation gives CASSDIRTGTVFTDTQYF.

CDR3 loop: CASSQAMGGGHIDVDTQYF. Here the CDR3 DNA reads TGTGCCAGCAGCCAAGCCATGGGGGGGGGACACATAGACGTAGATACGCAGTATTTT. The chain recombines TRBV4-2 with TRBJ2-3, with D possibly TRBD2 on 7 matching bases. The CDR3 consists of 19 residues. Trimming pared 1 base from V and 5 bases from J, leaving 25 bases between. Germline V gives CDR1 LGHNA, CDR2 YNFKEQ.

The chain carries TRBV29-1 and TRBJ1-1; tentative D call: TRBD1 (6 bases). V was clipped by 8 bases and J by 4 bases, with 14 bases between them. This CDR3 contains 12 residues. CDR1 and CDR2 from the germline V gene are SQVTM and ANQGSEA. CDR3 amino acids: CSSRRGGTEAFF. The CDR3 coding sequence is TGCAGCTCCCGAAGGGGGGGCACTGAAGCTTTCTTT.

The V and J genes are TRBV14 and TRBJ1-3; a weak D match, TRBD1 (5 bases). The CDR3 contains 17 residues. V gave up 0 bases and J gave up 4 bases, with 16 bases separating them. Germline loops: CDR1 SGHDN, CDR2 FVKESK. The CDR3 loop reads CASSQDLSRGLGNTIYF. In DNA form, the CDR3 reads TGTGCCAGCAGCCAAGATTTGTCTAGGGGCTTAGGAAACACCATATATTTT.

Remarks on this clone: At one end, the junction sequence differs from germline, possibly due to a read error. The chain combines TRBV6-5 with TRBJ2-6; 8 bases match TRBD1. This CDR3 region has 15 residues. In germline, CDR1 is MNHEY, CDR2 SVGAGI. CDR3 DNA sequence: TGTGCCGGCAGAACAGGGGGCTCTGGGGCCAACGTCCTGACTTTC. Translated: CAGRTGGSGANVLTF.

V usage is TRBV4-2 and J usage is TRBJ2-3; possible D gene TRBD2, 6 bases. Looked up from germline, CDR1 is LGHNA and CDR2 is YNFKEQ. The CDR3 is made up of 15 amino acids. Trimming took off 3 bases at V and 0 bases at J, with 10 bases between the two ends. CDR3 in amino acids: CASSQRDLSTDTQYF. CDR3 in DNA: TGTGCCAGCAGCCAGCGGGACCTAAGCACAGATACGCAGTATTTT.

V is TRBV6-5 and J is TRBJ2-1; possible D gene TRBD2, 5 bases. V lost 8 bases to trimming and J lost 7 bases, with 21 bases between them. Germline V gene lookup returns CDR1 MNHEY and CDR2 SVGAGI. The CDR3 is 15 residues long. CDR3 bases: TGTGCCAGCTGCCCTCTAGCCGACGGGGTGAATGAGCAGTTCTTC. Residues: CASCPLADGVNEQFF.

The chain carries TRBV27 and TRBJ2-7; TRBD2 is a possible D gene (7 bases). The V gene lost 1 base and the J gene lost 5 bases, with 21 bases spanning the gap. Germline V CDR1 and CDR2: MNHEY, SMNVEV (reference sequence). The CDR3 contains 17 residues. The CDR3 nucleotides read TGTGCCAGCAGTTTATTGGGGGGGGGCAGGGGTTCCCACGAGCAGTACTTC. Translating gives CASSLLGGGRGSHEQYF.

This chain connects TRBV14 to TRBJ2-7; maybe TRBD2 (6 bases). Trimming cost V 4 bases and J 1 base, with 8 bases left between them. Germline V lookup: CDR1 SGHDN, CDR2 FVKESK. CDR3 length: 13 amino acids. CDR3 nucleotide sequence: TGTGCCAGCAGCCCGGGACTTTCCTACGAGCAGTACTTC. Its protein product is CASSPGLSYEQYF.

CDR3 in amino acids: CASIDVSYNEQFF. The CDR3, as DNA: TGTGCCAGCATCGATGTGAGTTACAATGAGCAGTTCTTC. V usage is TRBV12-3 or TRBV12-4 and J usage is TRBJ2-1; the D is unclear. The ends were cut back, 7 bases at V and 4 bases at J, with 11 bases in the middle. This CDR3 is built from 13 residues.

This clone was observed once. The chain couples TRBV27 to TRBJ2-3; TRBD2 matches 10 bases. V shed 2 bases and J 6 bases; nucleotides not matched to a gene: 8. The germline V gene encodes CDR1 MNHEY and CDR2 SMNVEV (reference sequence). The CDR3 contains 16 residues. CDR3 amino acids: CASSLGLAGVGDTQYF. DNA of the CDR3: TGTGCCAGCAGTTTAGGGCTAGCGGGGGTAGGGGATACGCAGTATTTT.

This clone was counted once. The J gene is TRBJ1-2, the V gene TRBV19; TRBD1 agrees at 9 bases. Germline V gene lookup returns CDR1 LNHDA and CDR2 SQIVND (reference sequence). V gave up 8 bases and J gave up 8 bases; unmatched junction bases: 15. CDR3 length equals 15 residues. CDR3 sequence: CASGISTGGRGGYTF. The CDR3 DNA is TGTGCCAGTGGAATCTCGACAGGGGGAAGAGGAGGCTACACCTTC.

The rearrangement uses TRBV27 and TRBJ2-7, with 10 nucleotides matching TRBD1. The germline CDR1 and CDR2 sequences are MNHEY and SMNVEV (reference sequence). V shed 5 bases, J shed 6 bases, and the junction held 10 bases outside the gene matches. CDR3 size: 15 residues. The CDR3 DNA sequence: TGTGCCAGCAGTCCCTACCTCGGACAGGGGGGCGAGCAGTACTTC. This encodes CASSPYLGQGGEQYF.

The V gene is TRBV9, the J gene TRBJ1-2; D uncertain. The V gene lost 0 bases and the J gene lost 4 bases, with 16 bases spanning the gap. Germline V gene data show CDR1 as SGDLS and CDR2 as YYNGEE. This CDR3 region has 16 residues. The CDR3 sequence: CASSVVRSEQIYGYTF. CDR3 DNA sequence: TGTGCCAGCAGCGTAGTCCGATCGGAGCAGATCTATGGCTACACCTTC.

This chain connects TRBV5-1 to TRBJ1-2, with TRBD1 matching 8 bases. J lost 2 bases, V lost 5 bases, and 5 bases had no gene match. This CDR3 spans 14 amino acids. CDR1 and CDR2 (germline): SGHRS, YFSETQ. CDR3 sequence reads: CASSPDRGNYGYTF. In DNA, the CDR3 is TGCGCCAGCAGTCCTGACAGGGGAAACTATGGCTACACCTTC. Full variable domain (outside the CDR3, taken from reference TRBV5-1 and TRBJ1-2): KAGVTQTPRYLIKTRGQQVTLSCSPISGHRSVSWYQQTPGQGLQFLFEYFSETQRNKGNFPGRFSGRQFSNSRSEMNVSTLELGDSALYLCASSPDRGNYGYTFGSGTRLTVV.

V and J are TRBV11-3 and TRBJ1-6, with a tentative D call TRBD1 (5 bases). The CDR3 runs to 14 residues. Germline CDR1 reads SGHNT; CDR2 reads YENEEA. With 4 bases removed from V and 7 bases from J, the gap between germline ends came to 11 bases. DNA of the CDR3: TGTGCCAGCAGCTCGCGGGAGGGGAATTCACCCCTCCACTTT. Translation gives CASSSREGNSPLHF. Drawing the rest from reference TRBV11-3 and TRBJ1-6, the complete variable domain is EAGVVQSPRYKIIEKKQPVAFWCNPISGHNTLYWYLQNLGQGPELLIRYENEEAVDDSQLPKDRFSAERLKGVDSTLKIQPAELGDSAVYLCASSSREGNSPLHFGNGTRLTVT.

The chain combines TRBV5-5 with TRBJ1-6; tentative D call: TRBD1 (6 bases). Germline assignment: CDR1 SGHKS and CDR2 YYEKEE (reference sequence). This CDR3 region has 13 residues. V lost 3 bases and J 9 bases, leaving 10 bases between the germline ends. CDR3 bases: TGTGCCAGCAGCTCGACAGGAATTTCACCCCTCCACTTT. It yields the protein CASSSTGISPLHF.

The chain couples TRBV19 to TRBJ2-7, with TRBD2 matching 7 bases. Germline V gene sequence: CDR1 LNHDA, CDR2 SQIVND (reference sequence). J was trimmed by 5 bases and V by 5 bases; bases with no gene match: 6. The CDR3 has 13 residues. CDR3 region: CASSFGLDNEQYF. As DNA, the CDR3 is TGTGCCAGTAGTTTTGGACTAGATAACGAGCAGTACTTC.

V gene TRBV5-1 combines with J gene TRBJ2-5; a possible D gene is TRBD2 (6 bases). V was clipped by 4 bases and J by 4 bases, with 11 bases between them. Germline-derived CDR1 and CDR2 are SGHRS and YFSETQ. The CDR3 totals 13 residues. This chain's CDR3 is CASSPGTLETQYF. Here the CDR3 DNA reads TGCGCCAGCAGCCCCGGGACTTTAGAGACCCAGTACTTC.

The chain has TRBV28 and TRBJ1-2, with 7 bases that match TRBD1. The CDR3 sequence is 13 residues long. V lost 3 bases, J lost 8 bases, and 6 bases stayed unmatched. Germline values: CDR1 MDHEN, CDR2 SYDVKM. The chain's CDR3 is CASSLVGGRGYTF. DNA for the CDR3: TGTGCCAGCAGTTTGGTAGGGGGCAGGGGCTACACCTTC.

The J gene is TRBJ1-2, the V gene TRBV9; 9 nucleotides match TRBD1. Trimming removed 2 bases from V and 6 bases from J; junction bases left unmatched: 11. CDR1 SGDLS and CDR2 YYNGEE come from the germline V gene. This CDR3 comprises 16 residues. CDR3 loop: CASSVAPGQGTHGYTF. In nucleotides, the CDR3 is TGTGCCAGCAGCGTTGCCCCGGGACAGGGTACGCATGGCTACACCTTC.